One sample yielded the 4 T cell receptor beta chains listed below, sequenced in a study of OX40 agonist ivuxolimab in advanced cancers. Sequenced by immunoSEQ multiplex PCR; TCRdb stores in-frame clones only, minus some. The sample has around 60,000 clones; 77% are singletons. Specimen: CD4+ or CD8+ T cells sorted from blood, collected in a trial of the OX40 agonist ivuxolimab. All receptors derive from an adult with an advanced solid tumor such as melanoma, head and neck, liver or kidney cancer.

Only a few counts were recorded for this clone. The V gene is TRBV7-2, the J gene TRBJ2-5, with no clear D. The CDR3 runs 15 residues. Germline assignment: CDR1 SGHTA and CDR2 FQGNSA. The V end was cut by 2 bases, the J end by 0 bases, with 10 bases between. CDR3 sequence (DNA): TGTGCCAGCAGCTTATTTCCAGGAGACCAAGAGACCCAGTACTTC. It encodes CASSLFPGDQETQYF.

This clone was recorded once. The chain is built from TRBV5-4 and TRBJ2-3; D gene ambiguous. Deletions cut 0 bases from V and 0 bases from J, with 5 bases between. The V gene's germline CDR1 is SGHNT and CDR2 YYREEE (reference sequence). CDR3 length: 14 amino acids. CDR3 nucleotide sequence: TGTGCCAGCAGCTTGGAGTTGAGCACAGATACGCAGTATTTT. This encodes CASSLELSTDTQYF. The variable domain in full, completed from reference TRBV5-4 and TRBJ2-3, reads ETGVTQSPTHLIKTRGQQVTLRCSSQSGHNTVSWYQQALGQGPQFIFQYYREEENGRGNFPPRFSGLQFPNYSSELNVNALELDDSALYLCASSLELSTDTQYFGPGTRLTVL.

The chain has TRBV5-1 and TRBJ2-7; D possibly uses TRBD1 or TRBD2 (5 bases each). Trimming left V 0 bases short and J 7 bases short, with 11 bases between. Germline V gene lookup returns CDR1 SGHRS and CDR2 YFSETQ. The CDR3 is 13 amino acids. DNA of the CDR3: TGCGCCAGCAGCTTGGGGACTGAGGGGGAGCAGTACTTC. This gives the protein CASSLGTEGEQYF. Looking up the rest from reference TRBV5-1 and TRBJ2-7 gives the full variable domain: KAGVTQTPRYLIKTRGQQVTLSCSPISGHRSVSWYQQTPGQGLQFLFEYFSETQRNKGNFPGRFSGRQFSNSRSEMNVSTLELGDSALYLCASSLGTEGEQYFGPGTRLTVT.

The chain combines TRBV5-1 with TRBJ2-7; TRBD2 matches 9 bases. The J segment lost 6 bases and the V segment lost 6 bases, leaving 13 bases of the junction unmatched. The CDR3 covers 15 residues. Germline V CDR1 and CDR2: SGHRS, YFSETQ. CDR3 nucleotides: TGCGCCAGCACCCAGCAAGGGGAACTAGCGGGCGAGCAGTACTTC. Residues: CASTQQGELAGEQYF.